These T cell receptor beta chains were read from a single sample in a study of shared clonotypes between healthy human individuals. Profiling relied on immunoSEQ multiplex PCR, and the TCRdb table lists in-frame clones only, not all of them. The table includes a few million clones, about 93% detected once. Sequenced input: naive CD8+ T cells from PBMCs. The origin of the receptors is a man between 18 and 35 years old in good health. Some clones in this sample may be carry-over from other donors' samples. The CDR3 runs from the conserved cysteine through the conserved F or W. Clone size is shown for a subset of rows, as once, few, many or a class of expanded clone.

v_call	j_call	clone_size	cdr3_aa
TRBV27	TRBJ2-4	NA	CASSRRGYAGDLAKNIQYF
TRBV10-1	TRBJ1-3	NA	CAIPPEGFDRTGNTIYF
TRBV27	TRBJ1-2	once	CASSLGGDYGYTF
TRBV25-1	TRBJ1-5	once	CASGGQGYGRPQHF
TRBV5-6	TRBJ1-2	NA	CASSLLRDLNYGYTF
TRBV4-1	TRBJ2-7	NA	CASSQAVGSSVAYEQYF
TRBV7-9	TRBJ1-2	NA	CASSLEYRGVDGYTF
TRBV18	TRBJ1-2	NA	CASSLGGQTYGYTF
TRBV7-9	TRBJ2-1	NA	CASSETSGTERSYNEQFF
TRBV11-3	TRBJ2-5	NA	CASSKEGRETQYF
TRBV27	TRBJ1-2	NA	CASSLVGQGHGYTF
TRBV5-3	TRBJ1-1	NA	CARSLAGPSPRMNTEAFF
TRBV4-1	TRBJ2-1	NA	CASSPPGGLAGGRGRGNEQFF
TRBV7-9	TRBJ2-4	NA	CASSSLTLRYIQYF
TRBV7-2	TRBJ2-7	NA	CASTRTASYEQYF
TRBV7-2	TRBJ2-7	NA	CASSLGAGGSYEQYF
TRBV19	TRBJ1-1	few	CASSPSPHEAFF
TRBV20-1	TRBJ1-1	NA	CSARGDSEAFF
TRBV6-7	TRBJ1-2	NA	CASSYPVSYKGRNYGYTF